The 20 T cell receptor beta chains listed next were all sequenced from one sample in a study of blood T cell repertoires in COVID-19. Clones were sequenced by immunoSEQ multiplex PCR, and TCRdb holds only the in-frame ones, with some missing. The table shows about 150,000 clones, with around 90% occurring only once. What was sequenced was peripheral blood. These receptors were taken from a man aged 55 to 69 with acute or convalescent COVID-19.

The CDR3 coding sequence is TGCGCCAGTTCGACAGGGAACACTGAAGCTTTCTTT. Its protein product is CASSTGNTEAFF. J is TRBJ1-1 and V is TRBV5-1, with a tentative D call TRBD1 (6 bases). The CDR3 runs 12 residues. Per the germline V gene, CDR1 is SGHRS and CDR2 is YFSETQ. The V end was cut by 8 bases, the J end by 1 base, with 9 bases between. Filled out from reference TRBV5-1 and TRBJ1-1, the complete variable domain reads KAGVTQTPRYLIKTRGQQVTLSCSPISGHRSVSWYQQTPGQGLQFLFEYFSETQRNKGNFPGRFSGRQFSNSRSEMNVSTLELGDSALYLCASSTGNTEAFFGQGTRLTVV.

This rearrangement joins TRBV5-1 to TRBJ1-1; no reliable D call. Between the trimmed V and J ends, which lost 3 bases and 1 base, there was a span of 13 bases. CDR1 is SGHRS and CDR2 is YFSETQ in the germline V gene. This CDR3 is built from 15 residues. The CDR3 reads CASSWTRTANTEAFF. The CDR3 coding sequence is TGCGCCAGCAGCTGGACTCGGACGGCGAACACTGAAGCTTTCTTT.

The chain is built from TRBV4-2 and TRBJ2-1; D is possibly TRBD2 (5 bases). Deletions cut 4 bases from V and 0 bases from J, with 13 bases between. Germline CDR1 reads LGHNA; CDR2 reads YNFKEQ. The CDR3 length is 16 residues. The CDR3 region has the DNA TGTGCCAGCAGCCCCCCGGTCCGGGGCTCCTACAATGAGCAGTTCTTC. This gives the protein CASSPPVRGSYNEQFF.

This clone was observed once. The chain couples TRBV5-1 to TRBJ1-3; the D is unclear. V was clipped by 4 bases and J by 0 bases, with 14 bases between them. This CDR3 spans 16 amino acids. Germline loops: CDR1 SGHRS, CDR2 YFSETQ. The CDR3 DNA sequence: TGCGCCAGCAGCCGCGGGAGGGAGGCCTCTGGAAACACCATATATTTT. Encoded protein: CASSRGREASGNTIYF.

Only a few counts were recorded for this clone. The chain employs TRBV4-1 and TRBJ1-1; D not certain. There are 15 residues in the CDR3. Germline loops: CDR1 MGHRA, CDR2 YSYEKL. Trimming removed 0 bases at V and 1 base at J, with 9 bases between. The CDR3 reads CASSQDNTRNTEAFF. The CDR3, as DNA: TGCGCCAGCAGCCAAGATAACACACGGAACACTGAAGCTTTCTTT.

The table lists this clone with a few counts. The rearrangement uses TRBV19 and TRBJ1-2; D is perhaps TRBD1 (5 bases). From germline, CDR1 is LNHDA and CDR2 SQIVND (reference sequence). V lost 11 bases and J lost 5, with 18 bases in between. The CDR3 length is 13 residues. The CDR3 spells CASWAGPGYGYTF. In DNA, the CDR3 is TGTGCCTCGTGGGCAGGGCCAGGTTATGGCTACACCTTC.

The chain combines TRBV3-1 (or the pseudogene TRBV3-2) with TRBJ2-5; tentative D call: TRBD2 (6 bases). The CDR3 contains 13 residues. With 7 bases removed from V and 7 bases from J, the gap between germline ends came to 16 bases. CDR1 and CDR2 from the germline V gene are LGHDT and YNNKEL (reference sequence). The CDR3 spells CASTPAGKGTQYF. Written as DNA, the CDR3 is TGTGCCAGCACCCCGGCGGGGAAGGGGACCCAGTACTTC.

This clone was seen a few times. This chain connects TRBV28 to TRBJ1-2; D may be TRBD1 (6 bases). The CDR3 is 16 amino acids. CDR1 is MDHEN and CDR2 is SYDVKM in the germline V gene. V was pared by 1 base and J by 5 bases, with 17 bases between. The CDR3 DNA sequence: TGTGCCAGCAGTTTATCTGGCTCGGGGGGGGCTTATGGCTACACCTTC. Encoded protein: CASSLSGSGGAYGYTF.

This clone appeared a few times. V and J are TRBV2 and TRBJ1-1, with TRBD1 matching over 7 bases. The V and J ends lost 5 bases and 1 base, in that order; junction bases with no gene match: 4. In germline, CDR1 is SNHLY, CDR2 FYNNEI. CDR3 length equals 14 residues. The CDR3 spells CASSLTGKNTEAFF. CDR3 coding DNA: TGTGCCAGCAGTTTGACAGGGAAGAACACTGAAGCTTTCTTT.

Concerning this clone: The junction departs from germline at one end; a sequencing error may be responsible. V and J are TRBV18 and TRBJ1-4, with D unresolved. The CDR3 runs to 16 residues. Germline V gene sequence: CDR1 KGHSH, CDR2 LQKENI. CDR3 amino acids: CASSPPLMTSKEKLFF. The DNA for the CDR3 is TGTGCCAGCTCACCACCGCTGATGACATCTAAGGAAAAACTGTTTTTT.

V usage is TRBV3-1 (or the pseudogene TRBV3-2) and J usage is TRBJ1-1; a weak D match, TRBD1 (5 bases). The CDR3 runs to 13 residues. Germline CDR1 is LGHDT and CDR2 is YNNKEL (reference sequence). V was pared by 1 base and J by 7 bases, with 10 bases between. The CDR3 is CASSQVVGGEAFF. The CDR3 DNA reads TGTGCCAGCAGCCAAGTAGTGGGGGGTGAAGCTTTCTTT.

This clone was observed at least ten times. The gene calls are TRBV5-1 and TRBJ2-5; TRBD2 matches 10 bases. CDR1 and CDR2 (germline): SGHRS, YFSETQ. CDR3 length: 15 amino acids. The ends lost 4 bases at V and 2 bases at J; junction bases unmatched: 5. The CDR3 nucleotides read TGCGCCAGCAGCACACTAGCGGGGTTACAAGAGACCCAGTACTTC. It specifies CASSTLAGLQETQYF.

This chain joins TRBV7-9 and TRBJ1-1; 9 bases are a match to TRBD1. V lost 4 bases, J lost 8 bases, and 8 bases stayed unmatched. This CDR3 contains 14 residues. Germline V gene lookup returns CDR1 SEHNR and CDR2 FQNEAQ (reference sequence). The CDR3 is CASSSTGGTGEAFF. The CDR3, as DNA: TGTGCCAGCAGCTCGACAGGGGGGACGGGGGAAGCTTTCTTT.

This chain connects TRBV7-7 to TRBJ2-5, with a possible D match to TRBD1 (6 bases). V was trimmed by 5 bases and J by 5 bases, leaving 18 bases between them. The CDR3 has 15 amino acids. The germline V gene encodes CDR1 SSHAT and CDR2 FNYEAQ (reference sequence). The CDR3 DNA sequence: TGTGCCAGCAGCCATGCTCTGGGACATAGGGAGACCCAGTACTTC. Translating gives CASSHALGHRETQYF.

This clone has more than one count but fewer than ten. This chain links TRBV5-4 with TRBJ1-3, with TRBD1 identical over 9 bases. The CDR3 is made up of 16 amino acids. The germline gives CDR1 SGHNT, CDR2 YYREEE (reference sequence). J was trimmed by 8 bases and V by 2 bases; bases with no gene match: 11. For the CDR3, the DNA is TGTGCCAGCAGCTTACAGGGGGCACGCGGGGGTGACACCATATATTTT. It yields the protein CASSLQGARGGDTIYF.

V usage is TRBV24-1 and J usage is TRBJ1-5; TRBD1 matches at 10 bases. The V gene's germline CDR1 is KGHDR and CDR2 SFDVKD. The ends lost 4 bases at V and 6 bases at J; junction bases unmatched: 8. The CDR3 runs 16 residues. The CDR3 region is CATSDPGQGSGQPQHF. CDR3 DNA: TGTGCCACCAGTGACCCGGGACAGGGGAGCGGTCAGCCCCAGCATTTT.

The J gene is TRBJ1-1, the V gene TRBV19; TRBD1 might be the D (5 bases). The V end was cut by 3 bases, the J end by 3 bases, with 14 bases between. This CDR3 contains 15 residues. The germline CDR1 and CDR2 sequences are LNHDA and SQIVND (reference sequence). For the CDR3, the DNA is TGTGCCAGTAGTATTTCAGGGAGGGCGGACACTGAAGCTTTCTTT. Translation gives CASSISGRADTEAFF.

Only one count was recorded for this clone. The rearrangement joins TRBV5-6 to TRBJ1-5; maybe TRBD1 (5 bases). The V end lost 2 bases, the J end lost 5 bases, and 20 bases lay between the germline ends. The germline CDR1 and CDR2 sequences are SGHDT and YYEEEE. The CDR3 length is 17 residues. The CDR3 nucleotides read TGTGCCAGCAGCTTTCCCCGGGACCCCCGGGGGGATCAGCCCCAGCATTTT. Translation: CASSFPRDPRGDQPQHF.

The rearrangement uses TRBV12-3 or TRBV12-4 and TRBJ2-7; 7 nucleotides agree with TRBD2. Trimming removed 4 bases from V and 6 bases from J; junction bases left unmatched: 3. This CDR3 region has 12 residues. The CDR3 protein is CASSSSGGEQYF. The DNA of the CDR3 is TGTGCCAGCAGTTCCTCGGGGGGCGAGCAGTACTTC.

Concerning this clone: This sample includes further DNA sequences coding for the same CDR3. The chain employs TRBV27 and TRBJ1-1, with D possibly TRBD1 on 5 matching bases. Trimming took 2 bases from V and 1 from J, leaving 5 bases between them. The CDR3 is 13 amino acids. The germline V gene encodes CDR1 MNHEY and CDR2 SMNVEV (reference sequence). Written as DNA, the CDR3 is TGTGCCAGCAGTTTAGACAGGAACACTGAAGCTTTCTTT. Translation gives CASSLDRNTEAFF.